A selection of T cell receptor beta chains follows, all from one sample in a study of OX40 agonist ivuxolimab in advanced cancers. Sequencing was performed with immunoSEQ multiplex PCR; in TCRdb, only in-frame clones are kept and a portion is missing. The sample lists 100,000 to 150,000 clones; just over 90% were seen once. Specimen: CD4+ or CD8+ T cells sorted from blood, collected in a trial of the OX40 agonist ivuxolimab. The receptors derive from an adult with an advanced solid tumor such as melanoma, head and neck, liver or kidney cancer. Both conserved end residues are part of each CDR3. D genes are given only for firm matches. Rows may omit the clone size; those that give it use once, few, many or a size class.

J: TRBJ2-7; D: -; V: TRBV30; size: -; CDR3: CAWSGRVLGEQYF; DNA: TGTGCCTGGAGTGGCAGGGTTCTTGGGGAGCAGTACTTC
J: TRBJ1-5; D: -; V: TRBV2; size: -; CDR3: CASSEWPQASQPQHF; DNA: TGTGCCAGCAGTGAATGGCCCCAAGCTAGTCAGCCCCAGCATTTT
J: TRBJ2-5; D: -; V: TRBV27; size: once; CDR3: CASSQKGEKTQYF; DNA: TGTGCCAGCAGCCAAAAGGGGGAAAAGACCCAGTACTTC
J: TRBJ1-1; D: TRBD1; V: TRBV12-5; size: -; CDR3: CASGLKEGAGAFF; DNA: TGTGCTAGTGGTTTGAAGGAGGGGGCGGGAGCTTTCTTT
J: TRBJ2-5; D: -; V: TRBV6-6; size: -; CDR3: CASSYLGVGLETQYF; DNA: TGTGCCAGCAGTTACCTTGGGGTTGGTTTGGAGACCCAGTACTTC
J: TRBJ2-1; D: TRBD2; V: TRBV7-2; size: -; CDR3: CASSLGASGRNEQFF; DNA: TGTGCCAGCAGCTTAGGGGCTAGCGGGAGGAATGAGCAGTTCTTC
J: TRBJ1-4; D: -; V: TRBV2; size: -; CDR3: CASRADTPEKLFF; DNA: TGTGCCAGCAGGGCGGACACACCCGAAAAACTGTTTTTT
J: TRBJ1-2; D: -; V: TRBV30; size: -; CDR3: CAWSRAGRYYGYTF; DNA: TGTGCCTGGAGCAGGGCAGGGAGATACTATGGCTACACCTTC
J: TRBJ1-1; D: -; V: TRBV7-9; size: -; CDR3: CASSLVMNTEAFF; DNA: TGTGCCAGCAGCTTAGTTATGAACACTGAAGCTTTCTTT
J: TRBJ1-4; D: -; V: TRBV19; size: -; CDR3: CASSRQLANEKLFF; DNA: TGTGCCAGTAGTCGGCAGCTCGCTAATGAAAAACTGTTTTTT
J: TRBJ2-1; D: -; V: TRBV7-3; size: -; CDR3: CASSAQPRNEQFF; DNA: TGTGCCAGCAGCGCACAGCCCCGAAATGAGCAGTTCTTC
J: TRBJ2-5; D: -; V: TRBV5-1; size: -; CDR3: CASSLVPTSLGETQYF; DNA: TGCGCCAGCAGCTTGGTCCCGACATCCCTAGGGGAGACCCAGTACTTC
J: TRBJ2-2; D: -; V: TRBV9; size: -; CDR3: CASTRRTNTGELFF; DNA: TGTGCCAGCACCAGGAGAACTAACACCGGGGAGCTGTTTTTT
J: TRBJ2-1; D: TRBD2; V: TRBV28; size: -; CDR3: CASSRKNLGLAGESNEQFF; DNA: TGTGCCAGCAGTAGAAAGAACCTGGGACTAGCGGGAGAAAGCAATGAGCAGTTCTTC
J: TRBJ2-6; D: -; V: TRBV2; size: -; CDR3: CASSPSSGANVLTF; DNA: TGTGCCAGCAGCCCCAGCTCTGGGGCCAACGTCCTGACTTTC
J: TRBJ1-6; D: -; V: TRBV9; size: -; CDR3: CASSAATALSPLHF; DNA: TGTGCCAGCAGCGCAGCGACAGCCCTTTCACCCCTCCACTTT
J: TRBJ2-7; D: TRBD2; V: TRBV5-5; size: -; CDR3: CASSTGLGVSYEQYF; DNA: TGTGCCAGCAGCACGGGACTAGGAGTCTCCTACGAGCAGTACTTC
J: TRBJ2-7; D: -; V: TRBV15; size: -; CDR3: CATSRDRSGSEQYF; DNA: TGTGCCACCAGCAGAGACCGGTCGGGCTCCGAGCAGTACTTC
J: TRBJ1-2; D: -; V: TRBV7-9; size: -; CDR3: CASSLEIQKQGFDYGYTF; DNA: TGTGCCAGCAGCTTAGAGATCCAAAAACAGGGTTTCGACTATGGCTACACCTTC
J: TRBJ2-7; D: TRBD2; V: TRBV4-3; size: -; CDR3: CASSRGLVDEQYF; DNA: TGCGCCAGCAGCCGGGGACTAGTGGACGAGCAGTACTTC
J: TRBJ1-1; D: -; V: TRBV27; size: -; CDR3: CASTLGPPGRGTEAFF; DNA: TGTGCCAGCACCCTTGGGCCGCCTGGGCGCGGTACTGAAGCTTTCTTT
J: TRBJ1-4; D: TRBD1; V: TRBV7-8; size: -; CDR3: CASSPNRGANEKLFF; DNA: TGTGCCAGCAGCCCAAACAGGGGGGCTAATGAAAAACTGTTTTTT
J: TRBJ2-7; D: -; V: TRBV18; size: -; CDR3: CASQKVGDRSYEQYF; DNA: TGTGCCAGCCAGAAAGTCGGAGACAGGAGCTACGAGCAGTACTTC
J: TRBJ2-1; D: -; V: TRBV19; size: -; CDR3: CASSPPAGTYNEQFF; DNA: TGTGCCAGTAGTCCCCCGGCGGGAACCTACAATGAGCAGTTCTTC
J: TRBJ1-2; D: -; V: TRBV14; size: -; CDR3: CASSRIGGAGDYGYTF; DNA: TGTGCCAGCAGCCGTATCGGGGGCGCTGGGGACTATGGCTACACCTTC
J: TRBJ2-7; D: -; V: TRBV6-5; size: -; CDR3: CASRLGTQVYEQYF; DNA: TGTGCCAGCAGGCTGGGGACGCAAGTCTACGAGCAGTACTTC
J: TRBJ2-7; D: -; V: TRBV5-1; size: -; CDR3: CASSLGGTHPYEQYF; DNA: TGCGCCAGCAGCTTAGGCGGCACCCACCCTTACGAGCAGTACTTC
J: TRBJ2-3; D: TRBD1; V: TRBV27; size: -; CDR3: CASSLGTGQAGTQYF; DNA: TGTGCCAGCAGTTTGGGGACAGGTCAAGCGGGTACGCAGTATTTT
J: TRBJ1-4; D: -; V: TRBV4-1; size: few; CDR3: CASSQTETTNEKLFF; DNA: TGCGCCAGCAGCCAAACAGAGACAACTAATGAAAAACTGTTTTTT
J: TRBJ2-2; D: TRBD2; V: TRBV2; size: -; CDR3: CASRISSGRATGELFF; DNA: TGTGCCAGCAGGATCTCTAGCGGGAGGGCCACCGGGGAGCTGTTTTTT
J: TRBJ1-2; D: TRBD1; V: TRBV11-2; size: once; CDR3: CASSSQGASVYGYTF; DNA: TGTGCCAGCAGCTCACAGGGGGCATCTGTCTATGGCTACACCTTC
J: TRBJ2-7; D: -; V: TRBV5-5; size: -; CDR3: CASSLTGSRGEQYF; DNA: TGTGCCAGCAGCTTAACAGGGTCCCGAGGAGAGCAGTACTTC
J: TRBJ1-1; D: -; V: TRBV18; size: -; CDR3: CASSLHRRVLNTEAFF; DNA: TGTGCCAGCTCCCTCCATCGACGGGTACTGAACACTGAAGCTTTCTTT
J: TRBJ2-7; D: -; V: TRBV6-5; size: once; CDR3: CASSPQPPGSYEQYF; DNA: TGTGCCAGCAGTCCTCAACCCCCTGGGTCCTACGAGCAGTACTTC
J: TRBJ2-7; D: -; V: TRBV7-2; size: -; CDR3: CASSLERISEQYF; DNA: TGTGCCAGCAGCTTAGAACGGATTTCCGAGCAGTACTTC
J: TRBJ2-7; D: -; V: TRBV6-5; size: -; CDR3: CASSYGDGPPIEQYF; DNA: TGTGCCAGCAGTTACGGCGACGGACCTCCAATCGAGCAGTACTTC
J: TRBJ1-3; D: -; V: TRBV7-8; size: once; CDR3: CASSLERNTIYF; DNA: TGTGCCAGCAGCCTAGAAAGAAACACCATATATTTT